This T cell receptor (beta chain) was identified in a study of cytomegalovirus exposure and HLA in healthy donors. PCR was performed using 60 Vbeta and 13 Jbeta primers. Authors' data handling: In a later analysis, of tens of millions of unique beta chains, about 11 million appeared in at least two donors. Using immunoSEQ multiplex PCR, the repertoire was profiled, and TCRdb retains in-frame clones only, with some absent. V, J and clone size are taken as reported in that table, and D and trimming were inferred from the DNA itself. The data contain fewer than 120,000 clones, 70% to 85% of them seen just once; the ten biggest clones take up 5.5% to 7%. This sequence was found in a man aged 30 to 39 in good health and CMV-seropositive. Sequencing was done on a sample of PBMCs.

CDR3 region: CASSRPAEGSNTGELFF. The CDR3 DNA is TGTGCCAGCAGCCGCCCAGCGGAGGGTTCGAACACCGGGGAGCTGTTTTTT. The chain employs TRBV5-4 and TRBJ2-2, with TRBD2 as a possible D gene (6 bases). The CDR3 is 17 amino acids. Germline CDR1 SGHNT, CDR2 YYREEE (reference sequence). Trimming cost V 4 bases and J 0 bases, with 16 bases left between them.